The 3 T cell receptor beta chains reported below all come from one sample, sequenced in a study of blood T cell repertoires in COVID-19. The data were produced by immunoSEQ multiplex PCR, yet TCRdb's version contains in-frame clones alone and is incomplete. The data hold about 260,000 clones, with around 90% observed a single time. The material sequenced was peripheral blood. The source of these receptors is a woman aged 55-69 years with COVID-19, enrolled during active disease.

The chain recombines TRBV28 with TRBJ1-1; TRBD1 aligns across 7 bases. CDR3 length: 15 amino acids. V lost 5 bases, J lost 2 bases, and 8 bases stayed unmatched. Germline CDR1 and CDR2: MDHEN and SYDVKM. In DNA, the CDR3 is TGTGCCAGCAGTCCCCTGGACAGGTATAACACTGAAGCTTTCTTT. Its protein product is CASSPLDRYNTEAFF.

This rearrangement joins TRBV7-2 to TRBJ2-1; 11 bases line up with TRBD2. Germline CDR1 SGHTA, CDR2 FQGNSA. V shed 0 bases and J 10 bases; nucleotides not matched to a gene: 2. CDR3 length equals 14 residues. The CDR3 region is CASSLALAGGEQFF. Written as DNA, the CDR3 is TGTGCCAGCAGCTTAGCCTTAGCGGGAGGGGAGCAGTTCTTC.

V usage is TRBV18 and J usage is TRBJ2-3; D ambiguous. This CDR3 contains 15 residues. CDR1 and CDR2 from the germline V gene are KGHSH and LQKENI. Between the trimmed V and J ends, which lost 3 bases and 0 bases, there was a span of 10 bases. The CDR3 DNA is TGTGCCAGCTCACCCGGAGACCGGAGCACAGATACGCAGTATTTT. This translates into CASSPGDRSTDTQYF.